This note documents a single TCR gamma chain sequence. Its target is unknown. Germline V gene lookup returns CDR1 GITISATS and CDR2 ISYDGTV (reference sequence). The CDR3 covers 14 residues. Germline trimming cut 0 bases from V and 6 bases from J; bases unmatched to any gene: 8. These data are taken from a study of Vδ1+ human thymocytes. Findings and caveats of the study: Around 20% of thymic delta-chain sequences were Vdelta2, with few Vdelta3, unlike blood Vdelta1+ controls. Thymic TRG and TRD repertoires appeared highly polyclonal, with Gaussian CDR3 length distributions.

Sequences come from RNA converted to cDNA by reverse transcription. Multiplex PCR used pooled V-gene forward primers and a constant-region reverse primer to amplify CDR3s. TCRdb re-called the multiplex PCR reads through CATT. The table records approximately 7,000 gamma-chain clones, roughly 40% of them present only once. This TCR was sampled from a boy under three years old who had congenital heart surgery. Sequenced material: Vdelta1+ gamma-delta thymocytes from the thymus. Noted subset: FACS-sorted CD3+ TCRalphabeta- TCRVdelta1+ TCRVdelta2- thymocytes. V is TRGV9 and J is TRGJ1 or TRGJ2. The CDR3 DNA reads as TGTGCCTTGTGGGAGGTGCACGGAGGTTATAAGAAACTCTTT. Encoded protein: CALWEVHGGYKKLF.